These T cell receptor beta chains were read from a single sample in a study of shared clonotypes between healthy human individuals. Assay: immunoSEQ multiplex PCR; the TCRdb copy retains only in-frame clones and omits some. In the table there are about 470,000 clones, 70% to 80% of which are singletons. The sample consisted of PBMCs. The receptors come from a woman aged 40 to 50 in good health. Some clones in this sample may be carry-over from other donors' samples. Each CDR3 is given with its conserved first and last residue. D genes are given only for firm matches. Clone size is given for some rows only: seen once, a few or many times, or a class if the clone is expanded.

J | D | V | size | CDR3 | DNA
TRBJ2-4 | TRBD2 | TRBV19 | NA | CASRETSGSGYIQYF | TGTGCCAGTCGTGAAACTAGCGGGAGTGGATACATTCAGTACTTC
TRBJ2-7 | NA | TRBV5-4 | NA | CASSLAGFDEQYF | TGTGCCAGCAGCTTGGCAGGGTTCGACGAGCAGTACTTC
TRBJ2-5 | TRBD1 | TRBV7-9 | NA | CASSLARGLETQYF | TGTGCCAGCAGCTTAGCGAGGGGGCTGGAGACCCAGTACTTC
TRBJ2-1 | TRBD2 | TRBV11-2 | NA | CASMTSGSIGEQFF | TGTGCCAGCATGACTAGCGGGAGTATCGGTGAGCAGTTCTTC
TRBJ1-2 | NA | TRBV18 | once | CASSPDWVNYGYTF | TGTGCCAGCTCACCAGACTGGGTTAACTATGGCTACACCTTC
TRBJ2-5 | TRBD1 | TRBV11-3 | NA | CASSLNRGETQYF | TGTGCCAGCAGCTTAAACAGGGGAGAGACCCAGTACTTC
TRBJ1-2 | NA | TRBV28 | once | CASSRTDRNYGYTF | TGTGCCAGCAGTCGGACAGATAGAAACTATGGCTACACCTTC
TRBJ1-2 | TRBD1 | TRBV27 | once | CASSPSRDRVFYGYTF | TGTGCCAGCAGTCCAAGCCGGGACAGGGTGTTCTATGGCTACACCTTC
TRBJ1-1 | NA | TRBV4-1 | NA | CASSGSIEAFF | TGCGCCAGCAGCGGGTCGATTGAAGCTTTCTTT
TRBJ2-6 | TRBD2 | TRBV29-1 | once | CSVTSGEGGTGANVLTF | TGCAGCGTTACTTCCGGGGAGGGTGGGACTGGGGCCAACGTCCTGACTTTC
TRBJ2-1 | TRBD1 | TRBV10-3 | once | CAISESPGQGLAYEQFF | TGTGCCATCAGTGAGTCACCGGGACAGGGGTTGGCCTATGAGCAGTTCTTC
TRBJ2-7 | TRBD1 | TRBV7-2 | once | CASSSGTGFREQYF | TGTGCCAGCAGCTCCGGGACAGGGTTTCGCGAGCAGTACTTC
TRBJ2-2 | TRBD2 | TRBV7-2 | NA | CASSSSGSAAGELFF | TGTGCCAGCAGCTCCAGCGGGAGTGCGGCCGGGGAGCTGTTTTTT
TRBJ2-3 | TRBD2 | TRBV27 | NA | CASSSLAGRRADTQYF | TGTGCCAGCAGTTCACTAGCGGGAAGGCGCGCAGATACGCAGTATTTT
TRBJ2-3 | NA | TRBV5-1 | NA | CASSLEVSVSADTQYF | TGCGCCAGCAGCTTGGAGGTTAGCGTGTCGGCAGATACGCAGTATTTT
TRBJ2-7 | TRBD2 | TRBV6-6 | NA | CASSLAGGKHEQYF | TGTGCCAGCAGTTTAGCGGGAGGGAAACACGAGCAGTACTTC
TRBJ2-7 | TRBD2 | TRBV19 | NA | CASSELAGGNYEQYF | TGTGCCAGTAGTGAACTAGCGGGAGGGAATTACGAGCAGTACTTC
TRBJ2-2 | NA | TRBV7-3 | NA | CASRGVNTGELFF | TGTGCCAGCAGGGGTGTTAACACCGGGGAGCTGTTTTTT
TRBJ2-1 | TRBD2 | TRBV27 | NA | CASSQLAGIYNEQFF | TGTGCCAGCAGCCAACTAGCGGGAATCTACAATGAGCAGTTCTTC
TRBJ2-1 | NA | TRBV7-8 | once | CASSPLLAVYNEQFF | TGTGCCAGCAGCCCCCTCCTTGCGGTATACAATGAGCAGTTCTTC
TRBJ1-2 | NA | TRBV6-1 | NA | CASSELGKGLLGYTF | TGTGCCAGCAGTGAACTCGGGAAGGGCCTCTTAGGCTACACCTTC
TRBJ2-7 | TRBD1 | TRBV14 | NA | CASSPDRGYEQYF | TGTGCCAGCAGCCCGGACAGGGGTTACGAGCAGTACTTC
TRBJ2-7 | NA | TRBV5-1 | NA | CASSLGLEAYEQYF | TGCGCCAGCAGCTTGGGGCTGGAAGCCTACGAGCAGTACTTC
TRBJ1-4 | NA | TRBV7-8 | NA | CASSRGPPEKLFF | TGTGCCAGCAGCCGGGGGCCCCCTGAAAAACTGTTTTTT
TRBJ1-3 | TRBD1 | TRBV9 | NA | CASSSSGTGSSGNTIYF | TGTGCCAGCAGCAGCTCCGGGACAGGGTCCTCTGGAAACACCATATATTTT
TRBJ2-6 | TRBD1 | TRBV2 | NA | CASKTGDGANVLTF | TGTGCCAGCAAAACAGGGGATGGGGCCAACGTCCTGACTTTC
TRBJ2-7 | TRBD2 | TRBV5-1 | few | CASSLGTSGHLSYEQYF | TGCGCCAGCAGCTTGGGGACTAGCGGTCACCTCTCCTACGAGCAGTACTTC
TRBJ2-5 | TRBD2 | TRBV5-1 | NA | CASSSKIAGGGETQYF | TGCGCCAGCAGCTCGAAAATAGCGGGAGGAGGGGAGACCCAGTACTTC
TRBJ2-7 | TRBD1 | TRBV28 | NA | CASSPTDRDAGEQYF | TGTGCCAGCAGTCCAACGGACAGGGATGCAGGCGAGCAGTACTTC
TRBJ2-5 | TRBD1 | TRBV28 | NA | CASSLGTGKETQYF | TGTGCCAGCAGTTTAGGGACAGGGAAAGAGACCCAGTACTTC
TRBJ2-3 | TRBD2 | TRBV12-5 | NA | CASGGLAGAIDTQYF | TGTGCTAGTGGAGGACTAGCGGGAGCCATAGATACGCAGTATTTT
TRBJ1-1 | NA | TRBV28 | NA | CASSPMPNTEAFF | TGTGCCTCCAGCCCGATGCCGAACACTGAAGCTTTCTTT
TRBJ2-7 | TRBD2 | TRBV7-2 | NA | CASGGRAISEQYF | TGTGCCAGCGGCGGGAGGGCCATCAGCGAGCAGTACTTC
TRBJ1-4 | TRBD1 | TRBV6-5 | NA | CASSRTGEKLFF | TGTGCCAGCAGCAGGACAGGGGAAAAACTGTTTTTT
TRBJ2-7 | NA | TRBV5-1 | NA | CASSLSRPAYEQYF | TGCGCCAGCAGCTTGTCCCGGCCCGCCTACGAGCAGTACTTC
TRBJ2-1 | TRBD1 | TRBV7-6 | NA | CASSPRTGGNNEQFF | TGTGCCAGCAGCCCCCGGACAGGGGGCAACAATGAGCAGTTCTTC
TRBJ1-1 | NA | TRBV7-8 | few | CASRPYGNEAFF | TGTGCCAGCAGGCCTTACGGCAATGAAGCTTTCTTT
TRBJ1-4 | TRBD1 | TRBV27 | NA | CASSLRTGTGDEKLFF | TGTGCCAGCAGCCTTAGGACCGGGACAGGGGATGAAAAACTGTTTTTT
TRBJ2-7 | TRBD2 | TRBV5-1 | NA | CASSYRLAGEYEQYF | TGCGCCAGCAGCTACCGACTAGCGGGAGAATACGAGCAGTACTTC
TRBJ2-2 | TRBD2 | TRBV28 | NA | CASRRGLVSGELFF | TGTGCCAGCAGGCGGGGACTAGTGTCCGGGGAGCTGTTTTTT
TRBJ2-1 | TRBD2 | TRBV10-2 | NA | CASSSGTSGSREQFF | TGCGCCAGCAGTTCCGGGACTAGCGGGAGCAGGGAGCAGTTCTTC